The clone carrying this T cell receptor (beta chain) came up once. While infection was still active, Seattle patients were enrolled and then followed longitudinally. This record comes from a study of blood T cell repertoires in COVID-19. On the study more broadly: Both acute and convalescent COVID-19 samples were obtained from the United States, Italy and Spain. T cells, B-cell-depleted T cells, or PBMCs provided the cDNA or gDNA that served as material.

Repertoires were generated with immunoSEQ multiplex PCR, while TCRdb's copy carries only in-frame clones and drops some. The data show about 370,000 clones, around 92% seen once. Germline-derived CDR1 and CDR2 are KGHSH and LQKENI. The CDR3 loop spans 15 amino acids. J lost 0 bases, V lost 0 bases, and 1 base had no gene match. The receptor comes from a woman under 40 with COVID-19, enrolled during active disease. The specimen sequenced was peripheral blood. This chain joins TRBV18 and TRBJ2-7, with TRBD2 matching 8 bases. CDR3 DNA: TGTGCCAGCTCACCACCTAGCGGGGACTCCTACGAGCAGTACTTC. Protein product: CASSPPSGDSYEQYF.